This record concerns one TCR beta chain sequence. Its antigen remains unknown. These data belong to a study of early T cells in non-severe SARS-CoV-2 infection. About the research overall: RNA in bulk from unsorted whole blood was sequenced, and chains were unpaired.

Individual cDNA molecules were tagged with unique molecular identifiers. TCRdb fed the 5' RACE reads into MiXCR, producing one record per CDR3 protein. The sample records about 92,000 distinct CDR3 sequences, 15% to 20% being singletons. The V gene's germline CDR1 is SGHAT and CDR2 FQNNGV. This CDR3 is built from 12 residues. V lost 1 base and J 6 bases, leaving 6 bases between the germline ends. Study outcomes and limitations: Private and CD4 specificities were missed by VDJdb matching, which favored anti-spike CD8 responses.

The gene calls are TRBV11-2 and TRBJ2-5, with D unclear. The TCR originated in an adult who was a healthcare worker with PCR-confirmed SARS-CoV-2 infection or an uninfected control (not recorded which). Sequences were obtained from whole blood. The CDR3 DNA sequence: TGTGCCAGCAGCTTAGCATTGAAGACCCAGTACTTC. Translation gives CASSLALKTQYF.